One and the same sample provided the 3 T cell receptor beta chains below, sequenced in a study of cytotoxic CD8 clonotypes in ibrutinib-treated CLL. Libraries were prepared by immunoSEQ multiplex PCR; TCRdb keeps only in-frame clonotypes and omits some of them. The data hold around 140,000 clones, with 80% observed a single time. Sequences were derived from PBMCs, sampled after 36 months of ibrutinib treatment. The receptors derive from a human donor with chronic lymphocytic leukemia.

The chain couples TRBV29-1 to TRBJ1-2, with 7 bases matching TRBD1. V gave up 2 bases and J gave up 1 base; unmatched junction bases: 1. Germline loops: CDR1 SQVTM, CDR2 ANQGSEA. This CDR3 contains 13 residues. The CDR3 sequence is CSVEHRGNYGYTF. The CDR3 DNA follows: TGCAGCGTTGAACACAGGGGTAACTATGGCTACACCTTC. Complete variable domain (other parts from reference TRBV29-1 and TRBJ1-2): SAVISQKPSRDICQRGTSLTIQCQVDSQVTMMFWYRQQPGQSLTLIATANQGSEATYESGFVIDKFPISRPNLTFSTLTVSNMSPEDSSIYLCSVEHRGNYGYTFGSGTRLTVV.

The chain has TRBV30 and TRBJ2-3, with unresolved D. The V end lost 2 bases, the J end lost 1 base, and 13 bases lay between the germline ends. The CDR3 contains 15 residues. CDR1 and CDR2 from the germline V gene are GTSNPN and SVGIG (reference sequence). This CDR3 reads CAWSLIKYGTDTQYF. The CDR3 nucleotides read TGTGCCTGGAGTTTGATTAAATACGGCACAGATACGCAGTATTTT.

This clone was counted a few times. The CDR3 nucleotides are TGTGCCAGCAGCGTAGGAGGGCATCAGCCCCAGCATTTT. Translation: CASSVGGHQPQHF. The rearrangement uses TRBV9 and TRBJ1-5; D not resolved. V lost 0 bases and J lost 5, with 6 bases in between. Germline CDR1 reads SGDLS; CDR2 reads YYNGEE. This CDR3 region has 13 residues.